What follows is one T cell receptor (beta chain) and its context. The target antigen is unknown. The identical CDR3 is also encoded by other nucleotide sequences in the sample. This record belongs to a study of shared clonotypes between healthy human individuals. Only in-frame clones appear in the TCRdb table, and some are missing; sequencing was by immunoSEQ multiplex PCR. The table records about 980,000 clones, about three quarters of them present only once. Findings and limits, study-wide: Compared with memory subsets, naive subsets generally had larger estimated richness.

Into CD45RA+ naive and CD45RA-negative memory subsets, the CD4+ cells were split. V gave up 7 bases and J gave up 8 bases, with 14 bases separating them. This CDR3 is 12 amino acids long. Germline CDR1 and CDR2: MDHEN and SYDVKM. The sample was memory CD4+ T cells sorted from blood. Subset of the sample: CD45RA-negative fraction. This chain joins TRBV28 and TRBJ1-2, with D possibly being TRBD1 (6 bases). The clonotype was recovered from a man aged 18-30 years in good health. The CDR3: CASTLRGGGYTF. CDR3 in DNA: TGTGCCAGCACTCTCAGGGGAGGAGGCTACACCTTC.